The 18 T cell receptor beta chains below were found in one sample sequenced in a study of T-cell reconstitution after alpha-beta-depleted transplantation in children (dated by TCRdb to 2016 to 2017). The treatment or condition label on this specimen signifies: allogeneic hematopoietic cell transplantation with graft depleted of TCRalphabeta T cells and CD19 B cells. Library preparation was by PCR. The instrument was an Illumina HiSeq 2500. Molecular barcoding was employed in the preparation of TCR libraries, with unique molecular identifiers being used to normalize TCRbeta repertoire quantification. TCRdb took the public reads, trimmed them with fastp at Q25, ran MiXCR for clone calling and kept in-frame beta chains. Rows are unified per CDR3 protein, each entry keeping the most common DNA and genes. This sample lists more than 300,000 distinct CDR3 sequences; 15% to 20% were detected once. Around 43% of the sample is taken by the ten largest.

The specimen was PBMCs, mostly from graft donor cells, collected 360 days after TCRalphabeta/CD19-depleted stem cell transplant. The source of these receptors is a male patient aged 2 to 10 who had a stem cell transplant for acute lymphoblastic leukemia, so the T cells may come from the graft donor.

The CDR3 nucleotides are TGCAGTGCTCCTGCGGGACAGGGACTTCAGCCCCAGCATTTT. Amino acids: CSAPAGQGLQPQHF. This sequence joins TRBV20-1 and TRBJ1-5, with TRBD1 identical over 9 bases. From germline, CDR1 is DFQATT and CDR2 SNEGSKA (reference sequence). J lost 6 bases, V lost 5 bases, and 8 bases had no gene match. The CDR3 extends over 14 amino acids.

The rearrangement links TRBV28 to TRBJ2-5, with 12 bases identical to TRBD2. Germline V gene sequence: CDR1 MDHEN, CDR2 SYDVKM. CDR3 length: 19 amino acids. The V segment lost 2 bases and the J segment 5 bases; nucleotides outside the gene matches: 15. The CDR3 DNA reads TGTGCCAGCAGTTTAAAAGATCTAGGACTAGCGGGAAGGTGGGAGACCCAGTACTTC. Encoded protein: CASSLKDLGLAGRWETQYF. Full variable domain (remainder filled in from reference TRBV28 and TRBJ2-5): DVKVTQSSRYLVKRTGEKVFLECVQDMDHENMFWYRQDPGLGLRLIYFSYDVKMKEKGDIPEGYSVSREKKERFSLILESASTNQTSMYLCASSLKDLGLAGRWETQYFGPGTRLLVL.

This clonotype appeared a few times. A clone one base away is much larger, so this may be a read error. The chain links TRBV4-2 to TRBJ2-7; D ambiguous. Per the germline V gene, CDR1 is LGHNA and CDR2 is YNFKEQ. The V end lost 0 bases, the J end lost 4 bases, and 1 base lay between the germline ends. The CDR3 totals 11 residues. CDR3 DNA: TGTGCCAGCAGCCAAGAGTACGAGCAGTACTTC. It encodes CASSQEYEQYF.

The table lists this clonotype with many counts. The J gene is TRBJ2-1, the V gene TRBV12-3 or TRBV12-4; D ambiguous. Deletions cut 3 bases from V and 0 bases from J, with 9 bases between. The CDR3 consists of 15 residues. CDR3 region: CASSLMRSSYNEQFF. CDR3 in DNA: TGTGCCAGCAGTTTGATGCGGAGCTCCTACAATGAGCAGTTCTTC.

The chain carries TRBV20-1 and TRBJ2-2; TRBD2 matches 8 bases. Losses at the gene ends were 0 bases for V and 1 base for J; bases not matched to a gene: 4. The germline CDR1 and CDR2 sequences are DFQATT and SNEGSKA (reference sequence). The CDR3 has 16 residues. The CDR3 sequence is CSARDGAGGNTGELFF. In DNA, the CDR3 is TGCAGTGCTAGAGATGGGGCGGGAGGGAACACCGGGGAGCTGTTTTTT.

This clonotype was counted ten times or more. CDR3 sequence: CSATSGVVYEQYF. The CDR3 DNA follows: TGCAGTGCTACTAGCGGAGTAGTCTACGAGCAGTACTTC. The V gene is TRBV20-1, the J gene TRBJ2-7; 7 bases align to TRBD2. The CDR3 runs to 13 residues. Germline V gene data show CDR1 as DFQATT and CDR2 as SNEGSKA (reference sequence). After removal of 4 bases from V and 3 bases from J, the junction contained 6 bases not matched to a gene.

V is TRBV20-1 and J is TRBJ2-3; 9 bases line up with TRBD1. CDR3 length equals 15 residues. V lost 5 bases and J lost 6; bases outside the gene matches: 12. Germline CDR1 is DFQATT and CDR2 is SNEGSKA (reference sequence). This CDR3 reads CSAATDRGFWDTQYF. In nucleotides, the CDR3 is TGCAGTGCTGCCACGGACAGGGGTTTTTGGGATACGCAGTATTTT.

The gene calls are TRBV27 and TRBJ2-3; D ambiguous. This CDR3 has 13 amino acids. Trimming pared 4 bases from V and 14 bases from J, leaving 19 bases between. Looked up from germline, CDR1 is MNHEY and CDR2 is SMNVEV (reference sequence). The CDR3 DNA reads TGTGCCAGCAGTTCTCCTACCGGGCCGGATCTGTATTTT. It encodes CASSSPTGPDLYF.

This clonotype was counted between two and nine times. The chain carries TRBV4-3 and TRBJ2-7; D call uncertain. The CDR3 consists of 15 residues. From germline, CDR1 is LGHNA and CDR2 YSLEER. V dropped 4 bases and J dropped 0 bases, with 13 bases sitting between them. The CDR3 DNA reads TGCGCCAGCAGCCTATTACCGGACCGCTCCTACGAGCAGTACTTC. Encoded protein: CASSLLPDRSYEQYF.

This chain joins TRBV11-1 and TRBJ2-3; 7 bases are shared with TRBD1. The CDR3 consists of 18 residues. Germline V gives CDR1 SGHAT, CDR2 FQDESV (reference sequence). Trimming removed 0 bases from V and 6 bases from J; junction bases left unmatched: 15. The CDR3 sequence: CASSLAVLRDRKTDTQYF. DNA of the CDR3: TGTGCCAGCAGCTTAGCCGTACTCCGGGACAGAAAAACGGATACGCAGTATTTT. The whole variable domain, remainder taken from reference TRBV11-1 and TRBJ2-3, is EAEVAQSPRYKITEKSQAVAFWCDPISGHATLYWYRQILGQGPELLVQFQDESVVDDSQLPKDRFSAERLKGVDSTLKIQPAELGDSAMYLCASSLAVLRDRKTDTQYFGPGTRLTVL.

V gene TRBV30 combines with J gene TRBJ1-3; no clear D gene. Germline loops: CDR1 GTSNPN, CDR2 SVGIG (reference sequence). V was pared by 2 bases and J by 0 bases, with 5 bases between. The CDR3 extends over 13 amino acids. DNA of the CDR3: TGTGCCTGGAGTCCGCGCTCTGGAAACACCATATATTTT. Translation: CAWSPRSGNTIYF.

This clonotype was seen ten or more times. The J gene is TRBJ2-3, the V gene TRBV12-3 or TRBV12-4, with 7 bases identical to TRBD1. V gave up 10 bases and J gave up 1 base; unmatched junction bases: 8. The CDR3 is made up of 14 amino acids. DNA of the CDR3: TGTGCCACCCAGACAGGGCACGGCACAGATACGCAGTATTTT. Its translation: CATQTGHGTDTQYF.

The table lists this clonotype with a few counts. The rearrangement joins TRBV11-1 to TRBJ2-3; D unresolved. This CDR3 is built from 13 residues. Germline CDR1 reads SGHAT; CDR2 reads FQDESV (reference sequence). Between the trimmed V and J ends, which lost 5 bases and 2 bases, there was a span of 8 bases. This CDR3 is CASSTGHTDTQYF. Here the CDR3 DNA reads TGTGCCAGCAGCACGGGCCACACAGATACGCAGTATTTT.

V and J are TRBV10-3 and TRBJ2-5, with 8 bases matching TRBD1. Per germline, CDR1 ENHRY and CDR2 SYGVKD. CDR3 size: 19 residues. The V gene end was trimmed by 0 bases and the J gene end by 2 bases; junction bases not matched to a gene: 14. DNA of the CDR3: TGTGCCATCAGTGAGTCGCGACAGGGGCCCTCTATATTTCAAGAGACCCAGTACTTC. Protein product: CAISESRQGPSIFQETQYF.

This chain joins TRBV28 and TRBJ2-5; perhaps TRBD1 as D (6 bases). Germline V gene lookup returns CDR1 MDHEN and CDR2 SYDVKM. The V and J ends lost 5 bases and 0 bases respectively, with 16 bases between them. CDR3 length: 16 amino acids. CDR3 in DNA: TGTGCCAGCAGTCCCCTGCGAGACAGGTACCAAGAGACCCAGTACTTC. Translated, it gives CASSPLRDRYQETQYF. The variable domain in full, with the rest retrieved from reference TRBV28 and TRBJ2-5, is DVKVTQSSRYLVKRTGEKVFLECVQDMDHENMFWYRQDPGLGLRLIYFSYDVKMKEKGDIPEGYSVSREKKERFSLILESASTNQTSMYLCASSPLRDRYQETQYFGPGTRLLVL.

In this sample, this clonotype turned up many times. This chain links TRBV4-3 with TRBJ2-1, with D perhaps TRBD2 (6 bases). There are 17 residues in the CDR3. V lost 0 bases and J 0 bases, leaving 12 bases between the germline ends. Germline V gene lookup returns CDR1 LGHNA and CDR2 YSLEER. The CDR3 spells CASSQDYRGSSYNEQFF. Written as DNA, the CDR3 is TGCGCCAGCAGCCAAGATTACCGGGGGAGCTCCTACAATGAGCAGTTCTTC.

In its sample, this clonotype was seen many times. V gene TRBV5-1 combines with J gene TRBJ2-1, with a weak D call TRBD2 (6 bases). Germline V lookup: CDR1 SGHRS, CDR2 YFSETQ. This CDR3 region has 15 residues. Between the trimmed V and J ends, which lost 2 bases and 0 bases, there was a span of 9 bases. CDR3 loop: CASSFRENSYNEQFF. The CDR3 nucleotides are TGCGCCAGCAGCTTCCGGGAGAACTCCTACAATGAGCAGTTCTTC.

The table lists this clonotype with a few counts. The V gene is TRBV5-5, the J gene TRBJ2-2, with 12 positions matching TRBD2. From germline, CDR1 is SGHKS and CDR2 YYEKEE (reference sequence). V trimming: 3 bases; J trimming: 6 bases; junction bases outside the gene matches: 6. The CDR3 covers 16 residues. CDR3: CASSSWTSGIAGELFF. Written as DNA, the CDR3 is TGTGCCAGCAGCTCATGGACTAGCGGGATAGCCGGGGAGCTGTTTTTT.